Below, 21 T cell receptor beta chains from the same sample are listed, as sequenced in a study of T cells in Graves' hyperthyroidism and ophthalmopathy. It was RNA transcripts that yielded the amplified TCR beta CDR3 regions. HTBI primers were used for first-round RT-PCR of the TCR CDR3. TCRdb analysed the multiplex PCR reads with MiXCR anew, one entry per CDR3 protein. The table lists some 800,000 distinct CDR3 sequences, 38% of them singletons, with approximately 8.7% in the top ten. The material sequenced was blood. The receptor source for this set is a man aged 18 to 30 with Graves' hyperthyroidism.

The chain links TRBV12-3 or TRBV12-4 to TRBJ2-7, with D perhaps TRBD1 (7 bases). The length of the CDR3 is 15 residues. DNA for the CDR3: TGTGCTAGTGGCTTGGCAGGGGGACTCCTCTACGAGCAGTACTTC. Protein product: CASGLAGGLLYEQYF.

The chain carries TRBV5-1 and TRBJ2-2; the D gene is possibly TRBD2 (5 bases). The CDR3 runs to 15 residues. Between the trimmed V and J ends, which lost 6 bases and 0 bases, there was a span of 12 bases. Germline CDR1 SGHRS, CDR2 YFSETQ. The CDR3: CASTSELANTGELFF. Here the CDR3 DNA reads TGCGCCAGCACTTCTGAACTAGCGAACACCGGGGAGCTGTTTTTT.

This clonotype was seen at least ten times. The J gene is TRBJ1-1, the V gene TRBV29-1; D call uncertain. Germline loops: CDR1 SQVTM, CDR2 ANQGSEA. The CDR3 covers 13 residues. V lost 2 bases and J 0 bases, leaving 7 bases between the germline ends. Here the CDR3 reads CSVEQAMNTEAFF. CDR3 in DNA: TGCAGCGTTGAACAGGCCATGAACACTGAAGCTTTCTTT.

The sample holds a few counts of this clonotype. The V call is TRBV14, the J call TRBJ1-1; D is uncertain. Trimming shortened V by 1 base and J by 6 bases, and 12 bases separated the two germline ends. Germline V CDR1 and CDR2: SGHDN, FVKESK. The CDR3 spans 14 residues. In DNA, the CDR3 is TGTGCCAGCAGCCAAGTACGGGGTGCCCCTGAAGCTTTCTTT. Amino acids: CASSQVRGAPEAFF.

V and J are TRBV10-3 and TRBJ1-2; D remains ambiguous. Trimming shortened V by 2 bases and J by 2 bases, and 3 bases separated the two germline ends. CDR1 is ENHRY and CDR2 is SYGVKD in the germline V gene. CDR3 size: 12 residues. The CDR3 protein is CAISERNYGYTF. The CDR3 DNA reads TGTGCCATCAGTGAGCGAAACTATGGCTACACCTTC.

This clonotype showed up many times. The chain uses TRBV5-1 and TRBJ1-1; TRBD1 agrees at 10 bases. V was pared by 8 bases and J by 3 bases, with 10 bases of the junction left unmatched. Germline values: CDR1 SGHRS, CDR2 YFSETQ. CDR3 length equals 15 residues. CDR3 region: CASGQGDGLDTEAFF. As DNA, the CDR3 is TGCGCCAGTGGACAGGGGGACGGTCTGGACACTGAAGCTTTCTTT.

This clonotype was counted a few times. Here the CDR3 DNA reads TGTGCCAGCAGCTCGACTACAATCAACACCGGGGAGCTGTTTTTT. It translates to CASSSTTINTGELFF. J is TRBJ2-2 and V is TRBV7-9; possible D gene TRBD2, 5 bases. CDR3 length equals 15 residues. Germline CDR1 SEHNR, CDR2 FQNEAQ (reference sequence). Trimming took 4 bases from V and 2 from J, leaving 11 bases between them.

This chain links TRBV5-6 with TRBJ1-1; TRBD1 is a possible D gene (5 bases). Deletions cut 0 bases from V and 5 bases from J, with 17 bases between. This CDR3 has 16 amino acids. The germline V gene has CDR1 SGHDT and CDR2 YYEEEE. CDR3 residues: CASSLEGETAETEAFF. The DNA for the CDR3 is TGTGCCAGCAGCTTGGAAGGGGAGACTGCGGAGACTGAAGCTTTCTTT.

This clonotype was detected ten times or more. V and J are TRBV7-9 and TRBJ2-5, with 8 bases fitting TRBD2. The V and J ends lost 3 bases and 3 bases, in that order; junction bases with no gene match: 3. The CDR3 is 14 amino acids. Germline CDR1 reads SEHNR; CDR2 reads FQNEAQ (reference sequence). The CDR3 DNA follows: TGTGCCAGCAGCTTCCCAGCGGGAGAAGAGACCCAGTACTTC. This gives the protein CASSFPAGEETQYF.

About this clonotype itself: Compared with germline, one end of the junction differs, possibly owing to a read error. The CDR3 bases are TGTGCCAGCAGCAACGTGGACACTGAAGCTTTGTTT. This codes for CASSNVDTEALF. This chain joins TRBV7-3 and TRBJ1-1; a possible D gene is TRBD1 (5 bases). This CDR3 comprises 12 residues. Germline V CDR1 and CDR2: SGHTA, FQGTGA.

This clonotype was observed a handful of times. The chain uses TRBV7-2 and TRBJ2-5; 7 nucleotides align to TRBD2. CDR1 and CDR2 (germline): SGHTA, FQGNSA. The CDR3 totals 15 residues. The J segment lost 5 bases and the V segment lost 3 bases, leaving 9 bases of the junction unmatched. The CDR3 sequence: CASSFEGLSVETQYF. DNA for the CDR3: TGTGCCAGCAGCTTCGAGGGACTATCAGTTGAGACCCAGTACTTC.

The J gene is TRBJ2-5, the V gene TRBV4-2, with no clear D. Deletions cut 0 bases from V and 5 bases from J, with 7 bases between. Per the germline V gene, CDR1 is LGHNA and CDR2 is YNFKEQ. The CDR3 extends over 13 amino acids. The CDR3 region has the DNA TGTGCCAGCAGCCAAGATACGAGGGAGACCCAGTACTTC. Residues: CASSQDTRETQYF.

This clonotype appeared a few times. CDR3 in amino acids: CASSARLRETQYF. The DNA for the CDR3 is TGTGCCAGCAGCGCTAGGCTTCGGGAGACCCAGTACTTC. This chain connects TRBV11-3 to TRBJ2-5, with D unresolved. The V end lost 5 bases, the J end lost 5 bases, and 12 bases lay between the germline ends. Germline V gives CDR1 SGHNT, CDR2 YENEEA. The CDR3 is 13 residues long.

This clonotype was seen many times. This chain links TRBV29-1 with TRBJ2-7; a weak D match, TRBD2 (5 bases). The CDR3 extends over 12 amino acids. The germline V gene encodes CDR1 SQVTM and CDR2 ANQGSEA. Trimming took off 5 bases at V and 4 bases at J, with 12 bases between the two ends. Written as DNA, the CDR3 is TGCAGCGTTTCAGATACTAGGTACGAGCAGTACTTC. Its protein is CSVSDTRYEQYF.

This clonotype has at least ten counts. V gene TRBV25-1 combines with J gene TRBJ2-7, with D unresolved. V was trimmed by 6 bases and J by 5 bases, leaving 8 bases between them. The CDR3 runs to 11 residues. In germline, CDR1 is MGHDK, CDR2 SYGVNS. CDR3 in DNA: TGTGCCAGCAGGGTGACACACGAGCAGTACTTC. Its protein is CASRVTHEQYF.

The chain carries TRBV7-3 and TRBJ1-1, with 7 bases that match TRBD1. Germline CDR1 is SGHTA and CDR2 is FQGTGA. The CDR3 runs to 13 residues. After removal of 5 bases from V and 6 bases from J, the junction contained 6 bases not matched to a gene. The CDR3 nucleotides are TGTGCCAGCAGCCCCCGGGACAGCTCTGAAGCTTTCTTT. Protein sequence: CASSPRDSSEAFF.

This clonotype was detected only a few times. The chain joins TRBV5-6 to TRBJ2-7; the match to TRBD2 covers 11 bases. The CDR3 sequence is 15 residues long. V was clipped by 0 bases and J by 4 bases; unmatched bases: 3. From germline, CDR1 is SGHDT and CDR2 YYEEEE. The CDR3 loop reads CASSLEASGGYEQYF. CDR3 DNA sequence: TGTGCCAGCAGCTTGGAGGCTAGCGGGGGGTACGAGCAGTACTTC.

With regard to this clonotype: A read error may produce the germline difference seen at one junction end. This chain joins TRBV12-3 or TRBV12-4 and TRBJ1-1; D may be TRBD1 (6 bases). The CDR3 sequence is 13 residues long. CDR3 nucleotide sequence: TGTGTCAGCAGTTTCAGGGGGAACACTGAAGCTTTCTTT. This encodes CVSSFRGNTEAFF.

V gene TRBV7-2 combines with J gene TRBJ2-5, with 12 bases that match TRBD2. The trim removed 8 bases at V and 2 bases at J, leaving 9 bases unmatched. The CDR3 is 16 amino acids. Germline loops: CDR1 SGHTA, CDR2 FQGNSA. The CDR3 spells CASSGLAGLLQETQYF. As DNA, the CDR3 is TGTGCCAGCTCCGGACTAGCGGGACTATTACAAGAGACCCAGTACTTC.

The chain employs TRBV2 and TRBJ2-7, with D hard to call. This CDR3 has 13 amino acids. Looked up from germline, CDR1 is SNHLY and CDR2 is FYNNEI. The ends were cut back, 6 bases at V and 5 bases at J, with 14 bases in the middle. The CDR3 reads CASRVHPWDEQYF. The CDR3 DNA follows: TGTGCCAGCAGAGTTCATCCTTGGGACGAGCAGTACTTC.

The DNA of the CDR3 is TGTGCCAGCAGTTCTACCCGGGGCCCCAATTCACCCCTCCACTTT. Translating it yields CASSSTRGPNSPLHF. V and J are TRBV9 and TRBJ1-6; possible D gene TRBD1, 5 bases. The germline gives CDR1 SGDLS, CDR2 YYNGEE. The CDR3 consists of 15 residues. Trimming removed 5 bases at V and 7 bases at J, with 16 bases between. The full variable domain, rest sourced from reference TRBV9 and TRBJ1-6, is DSGVTQTPKHLITATGQRVTLRCSPRSGDLSVYWYQQSLDQGLQFLIQYYNGEERAKGNILERFSAQQFPDLHSELNLSSLELGDSALYFCASSSTRGPNSPLHFGNGTRLTVT.